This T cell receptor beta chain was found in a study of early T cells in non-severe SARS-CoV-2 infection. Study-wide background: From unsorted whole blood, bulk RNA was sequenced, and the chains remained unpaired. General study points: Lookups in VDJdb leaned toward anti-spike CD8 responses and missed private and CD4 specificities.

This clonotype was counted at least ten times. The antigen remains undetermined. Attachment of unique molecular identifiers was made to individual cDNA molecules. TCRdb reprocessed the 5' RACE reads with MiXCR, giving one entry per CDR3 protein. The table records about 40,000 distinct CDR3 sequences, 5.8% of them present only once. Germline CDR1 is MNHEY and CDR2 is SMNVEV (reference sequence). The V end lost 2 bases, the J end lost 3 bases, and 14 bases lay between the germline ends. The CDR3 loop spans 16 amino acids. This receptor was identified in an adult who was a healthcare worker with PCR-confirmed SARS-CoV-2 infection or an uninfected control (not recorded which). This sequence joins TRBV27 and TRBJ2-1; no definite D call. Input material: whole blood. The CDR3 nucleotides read TGTGCCAGCAGTTTAGTTCCCACGATAGGCTACAATGAGCAGTTCTTC. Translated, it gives CASSLVPTIGYNEQFF.